A selection of T cell receptor beta chains follows, all from one sample in a study of T cell changes during pregnancy in multiple sclerosis. Libraries were prepared by immunoSEQ multiplex PCR; TCRdb keeps only in-frame clonotypes and omits some of them. The sample carries around 96,000 clones, around 93% recorded once. The sample in question was peripheral blood, obtained in the third trimester of pregnancy. All receptors come from a female donor with multiple sclerosis, enrolled in a pregnancy study. Each CDR3 is given with its conserved first and last residue. The D gene is left open where the match is weak. Size is stated for part of the rows, as once, few or many counts, or as a class when the clone is expanded.

d_call	v_call	j_call	clone_size	cdr3_nt	cdr3_aa
TRBD1	TRBV7-4	TRBJ2-7	-	TGTGCCAGCAGCCGAGGACAGGAAACCTATGTCAGCTACGAGCAGTACTTC	CASSRGQETYVSYEQYF
-	TRBV7-9	TRBJ1-1	-	TGTGCCAGCAGCTTAGCACCGGGGGACACTGAAGCTTTCTTT	CASSLAPGDTEAFF
TRBD2	TRBV29-1	TRBJ2-1	-	TGCAGCGTGGGACTAGCGTACAATGAGCAGTTCTTC	CSVGLAYNEQFF
-	TRBV27	TRBJ2-7	-	TGTGCCAGCAGCCCAGGACTATTGTCTGGGGACTACGAGCAGTACTTC	CASSPGLLSGDYEQYF
TRBD1	TRBV19	TRBJ2-5	-	TGTGCCAGTAGCCTAGGGACAGGGGGGGAGACCCAGTACTTC	CASSLGTGGETQYF
-	TRBV9	TRBJ2-1	once	TGTGCCAGCTCCCCCCGGTTCTTC	CASSPRFF
-	TRBV6-1	TRBJ2-5	-	TGTGCCAGCAGTGAAATGCTTCAGGGGTATCCGGAGACCCAGTACTTC	CASSEMLQGYPETQYF
TRBD1	TRBV28	TRBJ1-4	-	TGTGCCAGCAGCCGGACAGGGGGAGAGGAAAAACTGTTTTTT	CASSRTGGEEKLFF
TRBD1	TRBV27	TRBJ2-7	-	TGTGCCAGCAGTTCCGGGACAGGGGCCGAGCAGTACTTC	CASSSGTGAEQYF
-	TRBV5-4	TRBJ2-1	-	TGTGCCAGCAGCTTGGGGACAGGGAGGGGTGAGCAGTTCTTC	CASSLGTGRGEQFF
TRBD1	TRBV5-1	TRBJ1-1	-	TGCGCCAGCAGCTGGCAGGGACAGGCGAACACTGAAGCTTTCTTT	CASSWQGQANTEAFF
TRBD1	TRBV7-6	TRBJ2-1	-	TGTGCCAGCAGCTTATCGTACAGGGGATTTCGCAATGAGCAGTTCTTC	CASSLSYRGFRNEQFF
TRBD1	TRBV5-1	TRBJ2-5	-	TGCGCCAGCAGCAAAGGGACAGCGCGGGAAGAGACCCAGTACTTC	CASSKGTAREETQYF
-	TRBV14	TRBJ2-2	-	TGTGCCAGCAGCCTAACAGGGAACACCGGGGAGCTGTTTTTT	CASSLTGNTGELFF
-	TRBV4-3	TRBJ2-3	-	TGCGCCAGCAGCCTCAGGGATGCAGATACGCAGTATTTT	CASSLRDADTQYF
TRBD1	TRBV10-3	TRBJ2-5	-	TGTGCCACAACTTCGGGACAGGGACGGCAAGAGACCCAGTACTTC	CATTSGQGRQETQYF
-	TRBV6-1	TRBJ2-7	-	TGTGCCAGCAGTGAAGCGCTTCAACTAGTTCCGTACTTC	CASSEALQLVPYF
-	TRBV28	TRBJ2-7	-	TGTGCCAGCAGTACACCCTACGAGCAGTACTTC	CASSTPYEQYF
-	TRBV6-5	TRBJ1-2	-	TGTGCCAGCAGTTACTCCGCGACAGCTTATGGCTACACCTTC	CASSYSATAYGYTF
-	TRBV6-6	TRBJ2-7	-	TGTGCCAGCAGCCCCTCACGGGGGGCCCACGAGCAGTACTTC	CASSPSRGAHEQYF
TRBD2	TRBV27	TRBJ2-2	-	TGTGCCAGTCTTAGCGGGAGGGGTAACACCGGGGAGCTGTTTTTT	CASLSGRGNTGELFF
-	TRBV5-8	TRBJ2-2	-	TGTGCCAGCAGCTCCTACTTCCCGGGGGAGCTGTTTTTT	CASSSYFPGELFF
TRBD1	TRBV11-2	TRBJ2-7	-	TGTGCCAGCAGCTTACCCCGAGCCGGGACAGCCACCTACGAGCAGTACTTC	CASSLPRAGTATYEQYF
-	TRBV7-3	TRBJ2-1	-	TGTGCCAGCAGCTTATCGGGGACATATTACAATGAGCAGTTCTTC	CASSLSGTYYNEQFF
TRBD2	TRBV19	TRBJ2-1	-	TGTGCCAGTAGGAAGGCGGGAGCCCCTTACAATGAGCAGTTCTTC	CASRKAGAPYNEQFF
-	TRBV10-3	TRBJ1-4	-	TGTGCCATCAGCTCCGACGGGTCACAGGGAGAAAAACTGTTTTTT	CAISSDGSQGEKLFF
TRBD1	TRBV5-1	TRBJ2-7	-	TGCGCCAGCAGCATCACTACGGGACAGGGGATTGAGCAGTACTTC	CASSITTGQGIEQYF
-	TRBV15	TRBJ2-2	-	TGTGCCACCAGCAGAGGATTTGGTGACTTGAACACCGGGGAGCTGTTTTTT	CATSRGFGDLNTGELFF
-	TRBV4-2	TRBJ1-4	-	TGTGCCAGCAGCCAAGGGGGTGAACAGGGTTTAGAAAAACTGTTTTTT	CASSQGGEQGLEKLFF
TRBD1	TRBV5-4	TRBJ2-2	-	TGTGCCAGCAGCTGGAAGACAGGGGGGAACACCGGGGAGCTGTTTTTT	CASSWKTGGNTGELFF
-	TRBV5-4	TRBJ2-7	-	TGTGCCAGCAGCCCGGACTCCTCGAGCTCCTACGAGCAGTACTTC	CASSPDSSSSYEQYF
-	TRBV7-6	TRBJ2-7	-	TGTGCCAGCAGCTTACGCTCCAACAGGGTCGACGAGCAGTACTTC	CASSLRSNRVDEQYF
-	TRBV6-5	TRBJ2-1	-	TGTGCCAGCAGTTACTCTTCCGGGAGCAATGAGCAGTTCTTC	CASSYSSGSNEQFF
-	TRBV29-1	TRBJ2-1	once	TGCAGCACCCGACTCTCCAATGAGCAGTTCTTC	CSTRLSNEQFF
-	TRBV7-9	TRBJ2-1	-	TGTGCCAGCAGCTTTAGCGTAAGCTCCTACAATGAGCAGTTCTTC	CASSFSVSSYNEQFF
-	TRBV28	TRBJ2-2	-	TGTGCCAGCAGTTTGCCCGGGGTACCCGGGGAGCTGTTTTTT	CASSLPGVPGELFF
TRBD1	TRBV5-1	TRBJ2-3	-	TGCGCCAGCAGCGACGACAGGGGGCGCGGAGATACGCAGTATTTT	CASSDDRGRGDTQYF
TRBD2	TRBV11-2	TRBJ2-3	-	TGTGCCAGCAGCTTAGATCTGGGCGGGAGGGCCACAGATACGCAGTATTTT	CASSLDLGGRATDTQYF
TRBD2	TRBV5-1	TRBJ2-2	-	TGCGCCAGCAGTCGGGAGGGCCTAGGAACCGGGGAGCTGTTTTTT	CASSREGLGTGELFF
-	TRBV7-3	TRBJ2-5	-	TGTGCCAGCTCCCGGGGCTCGCGGGGGCGCGAGACCCAGTACTTC	CASSRGSRGRETQYF
TRBD1	TRBV29-1	TRBJ1-3	-	TGCAGCGTTGAGCACCGGGGACAGATTAGAAACACCATATATTTT	CSVEHRGQIRNTIYF
TRBD1	TRBV7-2	TRBJ2-7	-	TGTGCCAGCAGCCCACGACAGGGGCGGGGAGAGCAGTACTTC	CASSPRQGRGEQYF
-	TRBV5-1	TRBJ1-4	-	TGCGCCAGCAGCTTGAACACCGTTGCAACTAATGAAAAACTGTTTTTT	CASSLNTVATNEKLFF